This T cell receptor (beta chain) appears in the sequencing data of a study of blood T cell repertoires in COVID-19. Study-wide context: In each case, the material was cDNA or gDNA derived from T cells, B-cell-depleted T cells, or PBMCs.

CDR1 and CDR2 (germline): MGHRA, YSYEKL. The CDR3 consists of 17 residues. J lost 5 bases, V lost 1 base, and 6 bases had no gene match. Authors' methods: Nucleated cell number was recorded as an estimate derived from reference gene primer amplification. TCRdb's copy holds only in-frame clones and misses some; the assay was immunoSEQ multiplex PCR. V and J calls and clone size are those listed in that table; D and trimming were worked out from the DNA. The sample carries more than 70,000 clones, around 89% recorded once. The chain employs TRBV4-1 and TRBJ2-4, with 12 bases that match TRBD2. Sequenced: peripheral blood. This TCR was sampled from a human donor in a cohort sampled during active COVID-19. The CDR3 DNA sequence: TGCGCCAGCAGCCAAGCGACTAGCGGGAGTATTCAAAACATTCAGTACTTC. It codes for CASSQATSGSIQNIQYF.